One and the same sample provided the 21 T cell receptor beta chains below, sequenced in a study of T-cell reconstitution after alpha-beta-depleted transplantation in children. Researchers prepared the TCRbeta library using unique molecular identifiers, the study reports. MiXCR, run by TCRdb on the PCR reads, gives a single entry per CDR3 protein. The sample includes about 500,000 distinct CDR3 sequences, approximately 30% of them seen just once. The input for sequencing was PBMCs from the stem cell graft donor, taken from the stem cell graft. These receptors all come from a human donor who donated a stem cell graft to a child with aplastic anemia.

CDR3 in amino acids: CASSARSNPDEKLFF. In DNA, the CDR3 is TGTGCCAGCAGTGCCCGGTCAAATCCTGATGAAAAACTGTTTTTT. The rearrangement links TRBV2 to TRBJ1-4; no reliable D call. V lost 4 bases and J 6 bases, leaving 15 bases between the germline ends. The length of the CDR3 is 15 residues. CDR1 and CDR2 from the germline V gene are SNHLY and FYNNEI.

The chain recombines TRBV14 with TRBJ2-1; maybe TRBD2 (6 bases). Looked up from germline, CDR1 is SGHDN and CDR2 is FVKESK. Trimming took off 6 bases at V and 0 bases at J, with 9 bases between the two ends. The CDR3 contains 14 residues. The CDR3 DNA follows: TGTGCCAGCAGTCGGGAGTACTCCTACAATGAGCAGTTCTTC. This gives the protein CASSREYSYNEQFF.

This clonotype was counted only a few times. The V call is TRBV29-1, the J call TRBJ1-2, with D maybe TRBD1 (6 bases). The germline V gene encodes CDR1 SQVTM and CDR2 ANQGSEA. The length of the CDR3 is 15 residues. Trimming cost V 3 bases and J 5 bases, with 19 bases left between them. The CDR3 region is CSVEGGHRLGYGYTF. CDR3 DNA: TGCAGCGTTGAGGGGGGCCACCGATTAGGATATGGCTACACCTTC.

The chain combines TRBV7-9 with TRBJ1-1; no clear D gene. V dropped 6 bases and J dropped 6 bases, with 11 bases sitting between them. Germline-derived CDR1 and CDR2 are SEHNR and FQNEAQ (reference sequence). The CDR3 consists of 12 residues. This CDR3 is CASRLAPPEAFF. The CDR3 nucleotides are TGTGCCAGCAGACTAGCGCCCCCTGAAGCTTTCTTT.

The chain uses TRBV20-1 and TRBJ2-1; 7 positions agree with TRBD1. The CDR3 extends over 15 amino acids. J lost 7 bases, V lost 0 bases, and 9 bases had no gene match. Germline CDR1 is DFQATT and CDR2 is SNEGSKA (reference sequence). Here the CDR3 DNA reads TGCAGTGCTAGAGACCGCGAGACAGGGAATAATGAGCAGTTCTTC. It codes for CSARDRETGNNEQFF.

This clonotype has more than one count but fewer than ten. CDR3 sequence: CASSFPGVGETQYF. Here the CDR3 DNA reads TGTGCCAGCAGCTTCCCAGGGGTGGGAGAGACCCAGTACTTC. This sequence joins TRBV7-2 and TRBJ2-5, with TRBD1 as a possible D gene (6 bases). CDR1 is SGHTA and CDR2 is FQGNSA in the germline V gene. The CDR3 runs to 14 residues. Trimming left V 3 bases short and J 4 bases short, with 12 bases between. The variable domain in full, completed from reference TRBV7-2 and TRBJ2-5, reads GAGVSQSPSNKVTEKGKDVELRCDPISGHTALYWYRQSLGQGLEFLIYFQGNSAPDKSGLPSDRFSAERTGGSVSTLTIQRTQQEDSAVYLCASSFPGVGETQYFGPGTRLLVL.

V usage is TRBV10-2 and J usage is TRBJ2-1; 11 bases are shared with TRBD2. The CDR3 sequence is 14 residues long. The junction had 6 bases not matched to a gene; V was cut back by 10 bases and J by 4 bases. The germline V gene encodes CDR1 WSHSY and CDR2 SAAADI. In DNA, the CDR3 is TGCGCCACCCAACTAGCGGGAGCATACAATGAGCAGTTCTTC. Encoded protein: CATQLAGAYNEQFF.

The chain combines TRBV5-6 with TRBJ2-3; unclear D gene. CDR3 length: 15 residues. Germline CDR1 and CDR2: SGHDT and YYEEEE. Trimming took 0 bases from V and 3 from J, leaving 11 bases between them. The CDR3 DNA is TGTGCCAGCAGCTTGGAGATAGGGTCGACAGATACGCAGTATTTT. Protein: CASSLEIGSTDTQYF.

This clonotype occurred a few times. The CDR3 is CAWRYRGQGTDTQYF. CDR3 in DNA: TGTGCCTGGAGGTACAGGGGACAGGGCACAGATACGCAGTATTTT. The gene calls are TRBV30 and TRBJ2-3; 8 bases align to TRBD1. CDR3 length equals 15 residues. Germline V gives CDR1 GTSNPN, CDR2 SVGIG (reference sequence). The V gene end was trimmed by 3 bases and the J gene end by 1 base; junction bases not matched to a gene: 6. Supplemented by reference TRBV30 and TRBJ2-3, the full variable domain reads SQTIHQWPATLVQPVGSPLSLECTVEGTSNPNLYWYRQAAGRGLQLLFYSVGIGQISSEVPQNLSASRPQDRQFILSSKKLLLSDSGFYLCAWRYRGQGTDTQYFGPGTRLTVL.

The CDR3 bases are TGTGCCAGCATCGATCTGGGGACAGGGTCCTACGAGCAGTACTTC. Translation: CASIDLGTGSYEQYF. The chain is built from TRBV28 and TRBJ2-7; TRBD1 matches at 9 bases. The CDR3 has 15 residues. Trimming removed 7 bases from V and 1 base from J; junction bases left unmatched: 8. Germline V gene lookup returns CDR1 MDHEN and CDR2 SYDVKM.

This clonotype was detected a few times. The chain is built from TRBV20-1 and TRBJ2-2; TRBD2 matches at 15 bases. The CDR3 has 20 amino acids. Germline V gives CDR1 DFQATT, CDR2 SNEGSKA (reference sequence). V shed 3 bases, J shed 0 bases, and the junction held 11 bases outside the gene matches. The CDR3 region has the DNA TGCAGTGCTAGGCCCTCGGGGACTAGCGGGAGGAGCGCGAACACCGGGGAGCTGTTTTTT. This encodes CSARPSGTSGRSANTGELFF.

The chain uses TRBV20-1 and TRBJ2-1; tentatively, D is TRBD1 or TRBD2 (6 bases each). Looked up from germline, CDR1 is DFQATT and CDR2 is SNEGSKA (reference sequence). There are 14 residues in the CDR3. V lost 5 bases to trimming and J lost 9 bases, with 20 bases between them. CDR3 bases: TGCAGTGCTCTCCATCCGACAGGAGGGGGTGAGCAGTTCTTC. Translated: CSALHPTGGGEQFF.

The CDR3 nucleotides read TGCGCCAGCAGCTGGACTAGCGGGAGGGCCGGGGCCTACGAGCAGTACTTC. Translated, it gives CASSWTSGRAGAYEQYF. The chain couples TRBV5-1 to TRBJ2-7, with 15 bases matching TRBD2. This CDR3 is built from 17 residues. Unmatched junction bases numbered 6, after V lost 3 bases and J lost 2 bases. Germline CDR1 and CDR2: SGHRS and YFSETQ.

This clonotype was seen only a few times. The V gene is TRBV12-3 or TRBV12-4, the J gene TRBJ2-5; perhaps D is TRBD1 or TRBD2 (5 bases each). This CDR3 spans 15 amino acids. V gave up 5 bases and J gave up 10 bases, with 23 bases separating them. CDR3 bases: TGTGCCAGCAGTGGTCCGGGACGGCCTCTTATGGGCCAGTACTTC. It translates to CASSGPGRPLMGQYF.

This chain joins TRBV11-2 and TRBJ2-5; D uncertain. The CDR3 is 15 residues long. Per germline, CDR1 SGHAT and CDR2 FQNNGV. Trimming removed 0 bases at V and 5 bases at J, with 13 bases between. CDR3 residues: CASSLDLLLWETQYF. The CDR3, as DNA: TGTGCCAGCAGCTTAGATTTGCTCCTTTGGGAGACCCAGTACTTC. The full variable domain, rest sourced from reference TRBV11-2 and TRBJ2-5, is EAGVAQSPRYKIIEKRQSVAFWCNPISGHATLYWYQQILGQGPKLLIQFQNNGVVDDSQLPKDRFSAERLKGVDSTLKIQPAKLEDSAVYLCASSLDLLLWETQYFGPGTRLLVL.

As for this clonotype: A read error may account for a junction end that differs from germline. The chain carries TRBV12-3 or TRBV12-4 and TRBJ2-2; D gene unclear. The CDR3 consists of 16 residues. CDR3 nucleotide sequence: TGTACCAGCAGTTTAAGAGTCGTCCTGAACACCGGGGAGCTGTTTTTT. This gives the protein CTSSLRVVLNTGELFF.

This clonotype was seen a few times. The rearrangement links TRBV6-1 to TRBJ2-7; D uncertain. The ends were cut back, 3 bases at V and 4 bases at J, with 4 bases in the middle. CDR1 and CDR2 from the germline V gene are MNHNS and SASEGT. This CDR3 region has 11 residues. The CDR3 loop is CASSEPYEQYF. The CDR3 region has the DNA TGTGCCAGCAGTGAGCCTTACGAGCAGTACTTC.

The V call is TRBV27, the J call TRBJ2-1; a weak D match, TRBD2 (5 bases). Germline V gene lookup returns CDR1 MNHEY and CDR2 SMNVEV (reference sequence). With 3 bases removed from V and 1 base from J, the gap between germline ends came to 13 bases. This CDR3 has 16 residues. The CDR3 DNA follows: TGTGCCAGCAGTTTTCACGGGGAAGGGTCCTACAATGAGCAGTTCTTC. Its protein product is CASSFHGEGSYNEQFF.

The V and J genes are TRBV29-1 and TRBJ1-2; 10 nucleotides line up with TRBD1. V lost 7 bases and J lost 3; bases outside the gene matches: 5. The CDR3 has 13 amino acids. Germline CDR1 SQVTM, CDR2 ANQGSEA. CDR3 coding DNA: TGCAGCGCCGGGACAGGGGACGACTATGGCTACACCTTC. Translating it yields CSAGTGDDYGYTF.

The chain combines TRBV29-1 with TRBJ2-3; TRBD2 aligns across 11 bases. The CDR3 has 14 residues. CDR1 and CDR2 from the germline V gene are SQVTM and ANQGSEA. The V gene end was trimmed by 4 bases and the J gene end by 5 bases; junction bases not matched to a gene: 5. CDR3 loop: CSVGVSGRVDTQYF. The CDR3 DNA reads TGCAGCGTTGGTGTTAGCGGGAGGGTAGATACGCAGTATTTT.

The chain employs TRBV30 and TRBJ1-1; D is possibly TRBD1 (5 bases). V was pared by 5 bases and J by 7 bases, with 14 bases between. Per germline, CDR1 GTSNPN and CDR2 SVGIG (reference sequence). CDR3 size: 12 residues. The CDR3 sequence: CAWEQAWGEAFF. Here the CDR3 DNA reads TGTGCCTGGGAACAGGCCTGGGGTGAAGCTTTCTTT.